This T cell receptor (beta chain) was recorded in a study of PD-1 blockade in classical Hodgkin lymphoma. Study-wide findings and caveats: Reports described newly diagnosed patients as having lower baseline TCR diversity than healthy donors. When nivolumab was started under 1 year after ASCT, patients were excluded. CD4+ TCR diversity climbed significantly by C4D1, unlike CD8+ TCR diversity. Partial responders and progressors had significantly lower baseline TCR diversity.

All trial patients relapsed after autologous stem cell transplantation. Only in-frame clones appear in the TCRdb table, and some are missing; sequencing was by immunoSEQ multiplex PCR. This sample carries about 66,000 clones, roughly two thirds of them seen once, and the ten largest clones take approximately 9.1%. Turning to this clone: Its antigen is not identified.

CDR3 length: 13 residues. V was clipped by 2 bases and J by 6 bases, with 8 bases between them. CDR1 is MDHEN, CDR2 SYDVKM, per germline. The receptor's source is a human donor with classical Hodgkin lymphoma. The rearrangement joins TRBV28 to TRBJ2-1; D is ambiguous. Here the sequenced sample was peripheral blood mononuclear cells (PBMCs), taken before the second cycle of nivolumab. This chain's CDR3 is CASSLGPFNEQFF. The CDR3 DNA follows: TGTGCCAGCAGTTTAGGGCCCTTCAATGAGCAGTTCTTC. The whole variable domain, remainder taken from reference TRBV28 and TRBJ2-1, is DVKVTQSSRYLVKRTGEKVFLECVQDMDHENMFWYRQDPGLGLRLIYFSYDVKMKEKGDIPEGYSVSREKKERFSLILESASTNQTSMYLCASSLGPFNEQFFGPGTRLTVL.